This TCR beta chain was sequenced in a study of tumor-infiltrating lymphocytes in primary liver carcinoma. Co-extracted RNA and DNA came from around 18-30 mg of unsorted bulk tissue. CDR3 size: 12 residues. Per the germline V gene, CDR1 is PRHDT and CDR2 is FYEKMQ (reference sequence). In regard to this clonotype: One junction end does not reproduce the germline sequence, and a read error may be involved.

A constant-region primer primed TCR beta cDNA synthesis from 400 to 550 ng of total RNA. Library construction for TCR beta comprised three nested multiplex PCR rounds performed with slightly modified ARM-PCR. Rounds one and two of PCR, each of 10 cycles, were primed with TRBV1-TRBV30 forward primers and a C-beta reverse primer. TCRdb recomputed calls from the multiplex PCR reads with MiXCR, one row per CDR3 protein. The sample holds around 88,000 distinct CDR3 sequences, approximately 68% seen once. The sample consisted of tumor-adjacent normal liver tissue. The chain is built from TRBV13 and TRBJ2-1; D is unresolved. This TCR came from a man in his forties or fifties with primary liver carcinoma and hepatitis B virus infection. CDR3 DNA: TGTGCCAGCAGCTTAGGTGTCAATGAGCAATTCTTC. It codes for CASSLGVNEQFF.